This entry lists 8 T cell receptor beta chains sequenced from one sample in a study of blood T cell repertoires in COVID-19. Some clones are missing from TCRdb's copy, which holds only in-frame ones; the method was immunoSEQ multiplex PCR. The sample includes about 110,000 clones, 84% of them seen just once. Sequencing was carried out using peripheral blood. These TCRs come from a woman in her forties or fifties with acute or convalescent COVID-19.

This sequence joins TRBV5-1 and TRBJ1-2; no reliable D call. Trimming shortened V by 0 bases and J by 4 bases, and 13 bases separated the two germline ends. CDR3 size: 15 residues. Germline values: CDR1 SGHRS, CDR2 YFSETQ. The CDR3 coding sequence is TGCGCCAGCAGCTTGGTCCGATCGGAGGGCTATGGCTACACCTTC. It is translated as CASSLVRSEGYGYTF.

V usage is TRBV7-9 and J usage is TRBJ2-3, with 7 bases aligning to TRBD2. This CDR3 spans 16 amino acids. Looked up from germline, CDR1 is SEHNR and CDR2 is FQNEAQ (reference sequence). V dropped 5 bases and J dropped 1; count of bases not matched to a gene: 9. CDR3 coding DNA: TGTGCCAGCAGCCCTGAGGGAGGGGTCGGCACAGATACGCAGTATTTT. Protein product: CASSPEGGVGTDTQYF.

This clone was detected once. This chain joins TRBV18 and TRBJ1-2; 9 nucleotides line up with TRBD1. CDR3 size: 14 residues. With V trimmed by 4 bases and J by 8 bases, 8 bases remained unmatched. Germline V gene lookup returns CDR1 KGHSH and CDR2 LQKENI. The CDR3 DNA sequence: TGTGCCAGCTCACTTCCGGGACAGGGTGACGGCTACACCTTC. Its protein product is CASSLPGQGDGYTF.

The chain employs TRBV9 and TRBJ1-1, with 9 nucleotides matching TRBD1. The CDR3 is 14 amino acids. The J segment lost 5 bases and the V segment lost 3 bases, leaving 5 bases of the junction unmatched. The germline V gene encodes CDR1 SGDLS and CDR2 YYNGEE. The CDR3 coding sequence is TGTGCCAGCAGCGACAGGGGGCTGGATACTGAAGCTTTCTTT. The encoded protein is CASSDRGLDTEAFF. Variable domain in full (rest from reference TRBV9 and TRBJ1-1): DSGVTQTPKHLITATGQRVTLRCSPRSGDLSVYWYQQSLDQGLQFLIQYYNGEERAKGNILERFSAQQFPDLHSELNLSSLELGDSALYFCASSDRGLDTEAFFGQGTRLTVV.

This chain uses TRBV5-1 with TRBJ2-7; D perhaps matches TRBD1 (6 bases). From germline, CDR1 is SGHRS and CDR2 YFSETQ. The CDR3 is 13 amino acids. With 4 bases removed from V and 7 bases from J, the gap between germline ends came to 15 bases. CDR3 coding DNA: TGCGCCAGCAGCCTAACGACGCAGGGGGAGCAGTACTTC. It translates to CASSLTTQGEQYF.

The rearrangement uses TRBV11-2 and TRBJ2-2; possibly TRBD2 for D (5 bases). This CDR3 has 17 residues. Trimming removed 3 bases at V and 4 bases at J, with 18 bases between. Germline CDR1 and CDR2: SGHAT and FQNNGV. CDR3 in DNA: TGTGCCAGCAGCTTCCGGCGGGTCCCGCTGGGCACCGGGGAGCTGTTTTTT. Protein: CASSFRRVPLGTGELFF.

This clone was detected a few times. The gene calls are TRBV19 and TRBJ1-4; TRBD1 matches at 11 bases. The CDR3 length is 15 residues. Germline CDR1 is LNHDA and CDR2 is SQIVND (reference sequence). J gave up 8 bases and V 3 bases, and 5 bases lay outside the gene matches. The CDR3 nucleotides are TGTGCCAGTAGTATTCAGGGACAGGGGGAAGAAAAACTGTTTTTT. It translates to CASSIQGQGEEKLFF.

The rearrangement links TRBV6-1 to TRBJ1-3; D gene uncertain. The CDR3 contains 16 residues. From germline, CDR1 is MNHNS and CDR2 SASEGT. Between the trimmed V and J ends, which lost 3 bases and 0 bases, there was a span of 12 bases. CDR3 region: CASSDAVHYSGNTIYF. The DNA of the CDR3 is TGTGCCAGCAGTGATGCGGTCCATTACTCTGGAAACACCATATATTTT.